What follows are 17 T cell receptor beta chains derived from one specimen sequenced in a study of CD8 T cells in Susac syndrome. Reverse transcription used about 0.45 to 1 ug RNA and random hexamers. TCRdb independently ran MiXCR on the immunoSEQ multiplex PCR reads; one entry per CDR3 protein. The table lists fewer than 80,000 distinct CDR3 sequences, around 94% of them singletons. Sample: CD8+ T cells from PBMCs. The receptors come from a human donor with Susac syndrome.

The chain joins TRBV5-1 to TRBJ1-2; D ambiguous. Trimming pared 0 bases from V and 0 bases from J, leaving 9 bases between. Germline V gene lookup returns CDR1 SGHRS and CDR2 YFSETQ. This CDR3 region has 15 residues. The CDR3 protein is CASSLGPASNYGYTF. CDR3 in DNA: TGCGCCAGCAGCTTGGGTCCAGCATCTAACTATGGCTACACCTTC.

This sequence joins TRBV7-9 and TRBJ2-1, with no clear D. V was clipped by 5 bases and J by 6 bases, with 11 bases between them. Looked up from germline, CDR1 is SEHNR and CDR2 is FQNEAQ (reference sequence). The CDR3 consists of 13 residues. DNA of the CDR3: TGTGCCAGCAGCCCATCTAGAGGCAATGAGCAGTTCTTC. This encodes CASSPSRGNEQFF.

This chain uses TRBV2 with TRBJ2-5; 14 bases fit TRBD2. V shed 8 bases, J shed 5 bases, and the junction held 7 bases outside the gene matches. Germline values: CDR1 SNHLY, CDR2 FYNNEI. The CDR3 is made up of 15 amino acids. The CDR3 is CASDGTSGGSETQYF. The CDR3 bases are TGTGCCAGCGATGGGACTAGCGGGGGATCGGAGACCCAGTACTTC.

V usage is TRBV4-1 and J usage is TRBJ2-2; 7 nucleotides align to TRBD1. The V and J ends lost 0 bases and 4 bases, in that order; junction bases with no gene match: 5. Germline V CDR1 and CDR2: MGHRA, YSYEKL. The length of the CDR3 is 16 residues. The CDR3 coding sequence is TGCGCCAGCAGCCAAGAGTGGGACAGTGGCACCGGGGAGCTGTTTTTT. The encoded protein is CASSQEWDSGTGELFF.

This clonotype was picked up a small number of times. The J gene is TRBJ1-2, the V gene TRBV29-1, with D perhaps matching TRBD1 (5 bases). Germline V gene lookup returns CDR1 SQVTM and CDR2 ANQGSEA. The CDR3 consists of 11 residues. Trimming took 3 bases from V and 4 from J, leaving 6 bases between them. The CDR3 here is CSVEGVYGYTF. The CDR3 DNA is TGCAGCGTTGAGGGGGTCTATGGCTACACCTTC.

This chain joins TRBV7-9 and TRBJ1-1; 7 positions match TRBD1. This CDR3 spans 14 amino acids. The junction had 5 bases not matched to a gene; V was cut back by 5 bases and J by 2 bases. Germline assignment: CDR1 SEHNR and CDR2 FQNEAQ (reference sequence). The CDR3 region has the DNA TGTGCCAGCAGCGCCCGGGACAGTAACACTGAAGCTTTCTTT. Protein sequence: CASSARDSNTEAFF. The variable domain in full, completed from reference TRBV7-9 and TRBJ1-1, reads DTGVSQNPRHKITKRGQNVTFRCDPISEHNRLYWYRQTLGQGPEFLTYFQNEAQLEKSRLLSDRFSAERPKGSFSTLEIQRTEQGDSAMYLCASSARDSNTEAFFGQGTRLTVV.

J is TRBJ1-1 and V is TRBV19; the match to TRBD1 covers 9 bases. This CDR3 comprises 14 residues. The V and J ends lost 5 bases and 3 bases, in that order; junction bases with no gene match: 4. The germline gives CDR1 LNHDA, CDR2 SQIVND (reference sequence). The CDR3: CASSDRGSYTEAFF. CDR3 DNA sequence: TGTGCCAGTAGTGACAGGGGGAGTTACACTGAAGCTTTCTTT. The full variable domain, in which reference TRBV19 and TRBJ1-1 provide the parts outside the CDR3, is DGGITQSPKYLFRKEGQNVTLSCEQNLNHDAMYWYRQDPGQGLRLIYYSQIVNDFQKGDIAEGYSVSREKKESFPLTVTSAQKNPTAFYLCASSDRGSYTEAFFGQGTRLTVV.

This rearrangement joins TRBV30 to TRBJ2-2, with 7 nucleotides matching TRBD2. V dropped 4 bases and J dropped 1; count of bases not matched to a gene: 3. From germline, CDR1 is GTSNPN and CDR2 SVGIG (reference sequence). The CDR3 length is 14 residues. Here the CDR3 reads CAWTVAGNTGELFF. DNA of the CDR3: TGTGCCTGGACGGTAGCGGGGAACACCGGGGAGCTGTTTTTT. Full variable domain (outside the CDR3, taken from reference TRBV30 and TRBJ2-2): SQTIHQWPATLVQPVGSPLSLECTVEGTSNPNLYWYRQAAGRGLQLLFYSVGIGQISSEVPQNLSASRPQDRQFILSSKKLLLSDSGFYLCAWTVAGNTGELFFGEGSRLTVL.

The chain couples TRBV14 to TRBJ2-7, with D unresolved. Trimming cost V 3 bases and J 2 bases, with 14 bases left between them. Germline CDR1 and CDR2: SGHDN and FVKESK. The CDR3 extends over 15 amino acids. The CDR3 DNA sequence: TGTGCCAGCAGCCATGGATTCTTGGACCCCTACGAGCAGTACTTC. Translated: CASSHGFLDPYEQYF.

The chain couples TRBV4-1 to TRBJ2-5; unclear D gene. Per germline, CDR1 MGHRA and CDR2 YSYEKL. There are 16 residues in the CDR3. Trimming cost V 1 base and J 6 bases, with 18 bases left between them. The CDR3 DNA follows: TGCGCCAGCAGCCAAGGATTGAAGAGACCCGAGCAGACCCAGTACTTC. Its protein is CASSQGLKRPEQTQYF.

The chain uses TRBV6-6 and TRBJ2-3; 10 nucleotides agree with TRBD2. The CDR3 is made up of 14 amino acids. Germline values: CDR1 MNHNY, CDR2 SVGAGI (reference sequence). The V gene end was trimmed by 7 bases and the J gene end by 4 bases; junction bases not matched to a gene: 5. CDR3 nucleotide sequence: TGTGCCAGCAAGTTCAGCGGGGGGGCAGATACGCAGTATTTT. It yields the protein CASKFSGGADTQYF.

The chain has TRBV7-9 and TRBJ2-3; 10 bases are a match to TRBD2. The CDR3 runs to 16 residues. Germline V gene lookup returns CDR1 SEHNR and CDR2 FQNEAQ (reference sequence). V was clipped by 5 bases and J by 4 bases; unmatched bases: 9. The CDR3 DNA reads TGTGCCAGCAGCCCAGCCCTCAGCGGGGGGGCAGATACGCAGTATTTT. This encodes CASSPALSGGADTQYF.

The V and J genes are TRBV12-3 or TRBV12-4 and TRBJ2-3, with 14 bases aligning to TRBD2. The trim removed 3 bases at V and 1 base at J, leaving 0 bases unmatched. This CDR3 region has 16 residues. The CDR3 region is CASSLGLAGGTDTQYF. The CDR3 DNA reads TGTGCCAGCAGTTTGGGACTAGCGGGGGGCACAGATACGCAGTATTTT.

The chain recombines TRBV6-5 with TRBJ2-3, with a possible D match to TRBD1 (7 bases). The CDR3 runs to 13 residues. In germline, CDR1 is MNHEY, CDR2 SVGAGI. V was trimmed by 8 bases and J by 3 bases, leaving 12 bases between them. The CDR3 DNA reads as TGTGCCAGCCAGGGGGGCGGGACAGATACGCAGTATTTT. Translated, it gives CASQGGGTDTQYF.

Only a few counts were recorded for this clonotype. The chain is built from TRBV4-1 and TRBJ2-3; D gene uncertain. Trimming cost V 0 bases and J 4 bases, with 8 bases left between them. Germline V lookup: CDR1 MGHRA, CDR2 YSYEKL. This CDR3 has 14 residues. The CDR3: CASSQDQEADTQYF. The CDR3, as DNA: TGCGCCAGCAGCCAAGATCAAGAGGCAGATACGCAGTATTTT.

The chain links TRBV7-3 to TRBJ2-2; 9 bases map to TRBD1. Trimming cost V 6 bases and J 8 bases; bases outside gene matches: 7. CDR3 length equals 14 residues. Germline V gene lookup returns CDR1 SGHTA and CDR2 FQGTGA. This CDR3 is CASRRGQGIGELFF. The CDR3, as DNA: TGTGCCAGCAGGCGGGGACAGGGTATTGGGGAGCTGTTTTTT.

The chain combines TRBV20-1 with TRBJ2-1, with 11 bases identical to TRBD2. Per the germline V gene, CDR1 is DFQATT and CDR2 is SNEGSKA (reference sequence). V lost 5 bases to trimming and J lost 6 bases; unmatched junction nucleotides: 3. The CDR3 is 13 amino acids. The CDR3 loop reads CSARLAGSNEQFF. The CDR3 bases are TGCAGTGCTCGACTAGCGGGGAGCAATGAGCAGTTCTTC.